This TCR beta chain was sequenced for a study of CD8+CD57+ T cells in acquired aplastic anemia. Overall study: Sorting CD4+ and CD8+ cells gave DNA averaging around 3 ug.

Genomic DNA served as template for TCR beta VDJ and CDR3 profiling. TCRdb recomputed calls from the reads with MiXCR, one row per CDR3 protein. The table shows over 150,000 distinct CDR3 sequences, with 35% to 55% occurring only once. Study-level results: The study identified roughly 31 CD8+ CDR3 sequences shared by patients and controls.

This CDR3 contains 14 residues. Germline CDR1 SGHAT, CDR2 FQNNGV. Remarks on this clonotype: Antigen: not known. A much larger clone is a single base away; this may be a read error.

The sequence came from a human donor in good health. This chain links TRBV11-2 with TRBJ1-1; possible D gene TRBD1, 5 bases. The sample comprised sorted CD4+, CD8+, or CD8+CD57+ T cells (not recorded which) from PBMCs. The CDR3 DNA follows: TGTGCCGGCAGCTTAGACAGTTTCAACACTGAAGCTTTCTTT. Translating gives CAGSLDSFNTEAFF.